The 10 T cell receptor beta chains given below trace back to one sample, sequenced in a study of vaccination and CD4 T cells after COVID-19. The antigens of these receptors remain unknown. The assay that was used to sequence DNA from cultured CD4+ T cells was the Oncomine TCR Beta short-read assay. TCRdb passed the PCR reads through MiXCR, listing each CDR3 protein once. The top ten clones hold roughly 19% of a sample with roughly 14,000 distinct CDR3 sequences, about three fifths of them seen once. Described treatment: 10-day PBMC culture with coronavirus spike peptide pools or control peptides (ViraFEST assay). The sample consisted of CD4+ T cells from blood, cultured in vitro. All receptors derive from a human donor who had recovered from COVID-19.

The chain has TRBV15 and TRBJ2-1; 8 positions match TRBD1. The germline gives CDR1 LNHNV, CDR2 YYDKDF (reference sequence). V lost 3 bases, J lost 1 base, and 5 bases stayed unmatched. The CDR3 length is 16 residues. The CDR3 nucleotides are TGTGCCACCAGCAGTGTCGGACAGGGTTCCTACAATGAGCAGTTCTTC. It is translated as CATSSVGQGSYNEQFF.

CDR3 bases: TGTGCCAGCAACCCAACCGGGACTAGCCCAACAGTAAGGTTCTTC. It encodes CASNPTGTSPTVRFF. The genes are TRBV28 and TRBJ2-1; 9 nucleotides align to TRBD2. Germline CDR1 is MDHEN and CDR2 is SYDVKM. The ends lost 7 bases at V and 15 bases at J; junction bases unmatched: 19. CDR3 length: 15 amino acids.

The chain uses TRBV14 and TRBJ2-7; TRBD1 matches 8 bases. J was trimmed by 3 bases and V by 2 bases; bases with no gene match: 6. This CDR3 has 15 residues. The V gene's germline CDR1 is SGHDN and CDR2 FVKESK. This CDR3 is CASSQLGQGNYEQYF. The DNA for the CDR3 is TGTGCCAGCAGCCAATTAGGACAGGGAAACTACGAGCAGTACTTC.

V and J are TRBV6-2 or TRBV6-3 and TRBJ2-7, with 11 bases identical to TRBD1. In germline, CDR1 is MNHEY, CDR2 SVGEGT. This CDR3 region has 14 residues. Trimming removed 5 bases from V and 12 bases from J; junction bases left unmatched: 12. In DNA, the CDR3 is TGTGCCAGCAGTAAGCGGGACAGGGGGATAAGCTTGTACTTC. Its protein is CASSKRDRGISLYF.

The chain joins TRBV20-1 to TRBJ2-3; the D gene is possibly TRBD1 (6 bases). Trimming stripped 6 bases from V and 0 bases from J, with 16 bases between. Germline V gives CDR1 DFQATT, CDR2 SNEGSKA (reference sequence). The CDR3 is 15 residues long. The CDR3 DNA reads TGCAGTGCGGAAACAGGGCGCTCTAGCACAGATACGCAGTATTTT. Encoded protein: CSAETGRSSTDTQYF.

This chain links TRBV6-1 with TRBJ1-1; D is unresolved. V lost 10 bases to trimming and J lost 1 base, with 13 bases between them. This CDR3 is built from 13 residues. Germline V CDR1 and CDR2: MNHNS, SASEGT. This chain's CDR3 is CATLRAGNTEAFF. The CDR3, as DNA: TGTGCCACCCTAAGGGCTGGGAACACTGAAGCTTTCTTT.

This rearrangement joins TRBV5-1 to TRBJ1-1; TRBD1 matches at 8 bases. CDR1 is SGHRS and CDR2 is YFSETQ in the germline V gene. The CDR3 runs to 16 residues. V lost 1 base, J lost 0 bases, and 5 bases stayed unmatched. CDR3 in DNA: TGCGCCAGCAGCTTGTTTACAGGGGGTGTGAACACTGAAGCTTTCTTT. Residues: CASSLFTGGVNTEAFF.

The chain couples TRBV20-1 to TRBJ1-2; D gene ambiguous. The V gene lost 4 bases and the J gene lost 8 bases, with 5 bases spanning the gap. Germline assignment: CDR1 DFQATT and CDR2 SNEGSKA (reference sequence). CDR3 length equals 9 residues. CDR3 nucleotides: TGCAGTGCTATCGGCGGCTACACCTTC. Residues: CSAIGGYTF.

CDR3 nucleotide sequence: TGTGCCAGCAGCCCAGGGGGGGTTCAGCCCCAGCATTTT. It yields the protein CASSPGGVQPQHF. J is TRBJ1-5 and V is TRBV2; TRBD1 aligns across 7 bases. V lost 6 bases, J lost 6 bases, and 5 bases stayed unmatched. Germline CDR1 reads SNHLY; CDR2 reads FYNNEI. The length of the CDR3 is 13 residues.

V gene TRBV6-2 or TRBV6-3 combines with J gene TRBJ1-2; 10 positions agree with TRBD1. CDR1 is MNHEY, CDR2 SVGEGT, per germline. J gave up 6 bases and V 6 bases, and 7 bases lay outside the gene matches. The CDR3 loop spans 14 amino acids. The CDR3 DNA follows: TGTGCCAGCAGCCGCGACAGGGGGCCTCATGGCTACACCTTC. Protein: CASSRDRGPHGYTF.